This TCR beta chain was retrieved from a study of T cell changes during pregnancy in multiple sclerosis. TCRdb's copy holds only in-frame clones and misses some; the assay was immunoSEQ multiplex PCR. The data hold approximately 44,000 clones, with about 90% observed a single time. CDR1 and CDR2 from the germline V gene are MGHRA and YSYEKL. Losses at the gene ends were 0 bases for V and 2 bases for J; bases not matched to a gene: 7. The CDR3 sequence is 18 residues long. The specimen was CD4+ T cells from peripheral blood mononuclear cells, collected before pregnancy. The chain is built from TRBV4-1 and TRBJ2-1; 10 bases align to TRBD2. The TCR comes from a female donor with multiple sclerosis, enrolled in a pregnancy study. The DNA for the CDR3 is TGCGCCAGCAGCCAAGATCTGACACTAGCGGGAACCTACAATGAGCAGTTCTTC. This sequence encodes CASSQDLTLAGTYNEQFF.